Reported below is one TCR beta chain. The target antigen is unknown. This sample is drawn from a study of OX40 agonist ivuxolimab in advanced cancers. Study information: Dose-escalation patients' cancers were hepatocellular carcinoma, melanoma, renal cell or head and neck cancer.

It was autoimmune disease history or systemic immunosuppression that excluded patients. This CDR3 is built from 17 residues. CDR1 and CDR2 (germline): MDHEN, SYDVKM. V lost 3 bases and J 3 bases, leaving 19 bases between the germline ends. Study conclusions and caveats: Averaged across samples, CD8+ T cells carried more expanded clones than CD4+ did.

The data were produced by immunoSEQ multiplex PCR, yet TCRdb's version contains in-frame clones alone and is incomplete. The sample shows about 73,000 clones, over 75% of them seen only once. This TCR was recovered from an adult with an advanced solid tumor such as melanoma, head and neck, liver or kidney cancer. The source was CD4+ or CD8+ T cells sorted from blood, collected in a trial of the OX40 agonist ivuxolimab. The chain is built from TRBV28 and TRBJ2-3, with D maybe TRBD1 (6 bases). The CDR3 sequence: CASSFSAGHRDTDTQYF. The DNA of the CDR3 is TGTGCCAGCAGTTTTAGTGCCGGGCACAGGGATACAGATACGCAGTATTTT.